These 32 T cell receptor beta chains were all obtained from the same sample, sequenced in a study of memory CD4+ T cells and cytomegalovirus serostatus. The sort gate was single viable CD3+CD4+CD8-CD45RO+ cells for memory CD4+ T cells. Data came from immunoSEQ multiplex PCR; TCRdb stores just in-frame clones and leaves some out. The table lists 80,000 or so clones, roughly 78% of them singletons. Sequencing was performed on memory CD4+ T cells from blood. Source of these receptors: an adult in good health and CMV-seropositive.

The chain couples TRBV5-8 to TRBJ2-5; 8 nucleotides match TRBD2. Unmatched junction bases numbered 8, after V lost 4 bases and J lost 3 bases. Germline CDR1 is SGHTS and CDR2 is YDEGEE. The CDR3 length is 15 residues. The CDR3 is CASSGRLANKETQYF. CDR3 coding DNA: TGTGCCAGCAGCGGGAGACTAGCGAATAAAGAGACCCAGTACTTC.

This chain uses TRBV28 with TRBJ1-5, with 9 positions matching TRBD1. This CDR3 comprises 16 residues. Germline V gene data show CDR1 as MDHEN and CDR2 as SYDVKM. J was trimmed by 6 bases and V by 7 bases; bases with no gene match: 13. DNA of the CDR3: TGTGCCAGCATCGGGCCCGAAGAGACAGGGGGTCAGCCCCAGCATTTT. Protein product: CASIGPEETGGQPQHF.

This chain uses TRBV6-4 with TRBJ2-2, with 9 bases lining up with TRBD2. The V gene end was trimmed by 3 bases and the J gene end by 6 bases; junction bases not matched to a gene: 5. CDR3 size: 15 residues. Germline lookup yields CDR1 MRHNA and CDR2 SNTAGT. The CDR3 region is CASSDSIAGAGELFF. Here the CDR3 DNA reads TGTGCCAGCAGTGATTCAATAGCGGGAGCCGGGGAGCTGTTTTTT.

V is TRBV27 and J is TRBJ2-7; the D gene is possibly TRBD2 (7 bases). CDR3 size: 15 residues. Trimming took off 3 bases at V and 3 bases at J, with 15 bases between the two ends. Germline V gives CDR1 MNHEY, CDR2 SMNVEV (reference sequence). CDR3 sequence: CASSFRGASDYEQYF. The CDR3 coding sequence is TGTGCCAGCAGTTTTCGGGGGGCCTCTGACTACGAGCAGTACTTC.

This clone showed up just a few times. V and J are TRBV30 and TRBJ1-5; 8 positions match TRBD1. The CDR3 has 14 residues. Germline values: CDR1 GTSNPN, CDR2 SVGIG (reference sequence). The V gene end was trimmed by 2 bases and the J gene end by 7 bases; junction bases not matched to a gene: 7. In nucleotides, the CDR3 is TGTGCCTGGAGTAAGGACAGGGCAGAACAGCCCCAGCATTTT. It specifies CAWSKDRAEQPQHF.

The chain carries TRBV18 and TRBJ1-5; the D is unclear. V lost 3 bases and J 0 bases, leaving 3 bases between the germline ends. The CDR3 totals 13 residues. From germline, CDR1 is KGHSH and CDR2 LQKENI. CDR3 sequence reads: CASSPGSNQPQHF. The CDR3 region has the DNA TGTGCCAGCTCACCGGGTAGCAATCAGCCCCAGCATTTT.

To note about this clone: Relative to the germline gene, one junction end is altered; a read error may explain this. The gene calls are TRBV2 and TRBJ1-5; possible D gene TRBD1, 6 bases. The germline V gene encodes CDR1 SNHLY and CDR2 FYNNEI. The CDR3 length is 16 residues. DNA for the CDR3: TGTACCAGCAGCACAGGGTTGATGGAAAGCAATCAGCCCCAGCATTTT. It translates to CTSSTGLMESNQPQHF.

The chain joins TRBV6-1 to TRBJ1-6, with D maybe TRBD1 (5 bases). V was pared by 0 bases and J by 0 bases, with 21 bases between. CDR3 length: 21 amino acids. The germline CDR1 and CDR2 sequences are MNHNS and SASEGT. The CDR3, as DNA: TGTGCCAGCAGTGAAGCTCCCATAACAGGTTCCGAAAGCTCCTATAATTCACCCCTCCACTTT. It specifies CASSEAPITGSESSYNSPLHF.

The J gene is TRBJ1-1, the V gene TRBV7-9, with D uncertain. The CDR3 has 16 residues. V was shortened by 2 bases and J by 3 bases, with 16 bases between the two germline ends. The germline V gene has CDR1 SEHNR and CDR2 FQNEAQ (reference sequence). The CDR3: CASSLILAGGDTEAFF. The CDR3 coding sequence is TGTGCCAGCAGCTTAATTCTCGCAGGAGGCGACACTGAAGCTTTCTTT.

This clone was recorded a few times. The rearrangement links TRBV2 to TRBJ1-5; 8 bases map to TRBD1. Germline-derived CDR1 and CDR2 are SNHLY and FYNNEI. Trimming took 6 bases from V and 3 from J; bases not matched to a gene: 10. The CDR3 runs 16 residues. CDR3 nucleotide sequence: TGTGCCAGCAGGAATGACAGGGGAGCGCTCAATCAGCCCCAGCATTTT. Residues: CASRNDRGALNQPQHF.

J is TRBJ1-6 and V is TRBV5-1, with a weak D call TRBD1 (5 bases). V was pared by 4 bases and J by 5 bases, with 13 bases between. The CDR3 has 15 residues. From germline, CDR1 is SGHRS and CDR2 YFSETQ. This CDR3 is CASSLDQGDNSPLHF. The CDR3 DNA reads TGCGCCAGCAGCCTGGACCAGGGTGATAATTCACCCCTCCACTTT.

The rearrangement joins TRBV4-1 to TRBJ2-5; TRBD2 is a possible D gene (6 bases). Germline V gives CDR1 MGHRA, CDR2 YSYEKL. CDR3 length: 16 residues. V lost 1 base and J lost 2, with 14 bases in between. CDR3 region: CASSQVLGGWQETQYF. CDR3 nucleotides: TGCGCCAGCAGCCAAGTATTGGGGGGATGGCAAGAGACCCAGTACTTC.

The V and J genes are TRBV25-1 and TRBJ2-3, with D possibly being TRBD2 (6 bases). Germline CDR1 MGHDK, CDR2 SYGVNS. This CDR3 comprises 15 residues. Trimming took off 3 bases at V and 4 bases at J, with 14 bases between the two ends. The CDR3 bases are TGTGCCAGCAGTGATATACGGGAGTGGGCAGATACGCAGTATTTT. It specifies CASSDIREWADTQYF.

This chain joins TRBV6-6 and TRBJ1-5; D is perhaps TRBD1 (5 bases). Germline V lookup: CDR1 MNHNY, CDR2 SVGAGI (reference sequence). The CDR3 contains 14 residues. Trimming pared 8 bases from V and 1 base from J, leaving 12 bases between. CDR3 region: CASSGGDSNQPQHF. The DNA of the CDR3 is TGTGCCAGCTCCGGGGGAGACAGCAATCAGCCCCAGCATTTT.

CDR3 DNA: TGTGCCAGCAGCTGGGACAGTTCTCAGCCCCAGCATTTT. Translating it yields CASSWDSSQPQHF. The chain links TRBV5-5 to TRBJ1-5, with 7 bases lining up with TRBD1. V lost 3 bases and J lost 6; bases outside the gene matches: 3. Per germline, CDR1 SGHKS and CDR2 YYEKEE (reference sequence). The CDR3 covers 13 residues.

A few counts support this clone. The chain has TRBV7-6 and TRBJ2-5; 9 nucleotides match TRBD1. There are 17 residues in the CDR3. Germline trimming cut 4 bases from V and 1 base from J; bases unmatched to any gene: 10. CDR1 is SGHVS, CDR2 FNYEAQ, per germline. Written as DNA, the CDR3 is TGTGCCAGCAGCTCCAAACCGGGACAGGGTATCCAAGAGACCCAGTACTTC. This encodes CASSSKPGQGIQETQYF.

This clone turned up a few times. The chain couples TRBV12-5 to TRBJ1-5; 8 nucleotides align to TRBD1. CDR1 LGHNT and CDR2 FRNRAP come from the germline V gene. J was trimmed by 4 bases and V by 1 base; bases with no gene match: 0. The CDR3 covers 14 residues. Here the CDR3 reads CASGLGQGNQPQHF. In DNA, the CDR3 is TGTGCTAGTGGTTTGGGACAGGGGAATCAGCCCCAGCATTTT. Complete variable domain (other parts from reference TRBV12-5 and TRBJ1-5): DARVTQTPRHKVTEMGQEVTMRCQPILGHNTVFWYRQTMMQGLELLAYFRNRAPLDDSGMPKDRFSAEMPDATLATLKIQPSEPRDSAVYFCASGLGQGNQPQHFGDGTRLSIL.

The chain carries TRBV28 and TRBJ2-7; 11 positions match TRBD1. Germline CDR1 and CDR2: MDHEN and SYDVKM. Trimming cost V 8 bases and J 3 bases; bases outside gene matches: 9. The CDR3 totals 15 residues. This CDR3 is CASQLTGTGGYEQYV. DNA for the CDR3: TGTGCCAGCCAACTGACCGGGACAGGGGGCTACGAGCAGTACGTC.

V usage is TRBV6-6 and J usage is TRBJ1-2, with a possible D match to TRBD1 (5 bases). Deletions cut 5 bases from V and 4 bases from J, with 11 bases between. The germline CDR1 and CDR2 sequences are MNHNY and SVGAGI (reference sequence). The CDR3 length is 13 residues. CDR3 nucleotide sequence: TGTGCCAGCAGTCCGTCGGGGGGCTATGGCTACACCTTC. Encoded protein: CASSPSGGYGYTF.

The V gene is TRBV11-3, the J gene TRBJ2-5; 7 bases fit TRBD1. This CDR3 is built from 16 residues. The V gene's germline CDR1 is SGHNT and CDR2 YENEEA. J lost 3 bases, V lost 3 bases, and 10 bases had no gene match. CDR3 protein: CASSFGVGRGKETQYF. For the CDR3, the DNA is TGTGCCAGCAGCTTCGGGGTGGGCAGGGGGAAAGAGACCCAGTACTTC.

V usage is TRBV9 and J usage is TRBJ1-1; TRBD1 aligns across 10 bases. The germline CDR1 and CDR2 sequences are SGDLS and YYNGEE. This CDR3 has 13 amino acids. The junction had 3 bases not matched to a gene; V was cut back by 3 bases and J by 7 bases. Here the CDR3 reads CASSAGQGSEAFF. CDR3 sequence (DNA): TGTGCCAGCAGCGCGGGACAGGGGAGTGAAGCTTTCTTT.

This clone was counted a single time. V usage is TRBV6-6 and J usage is TRBJ2-7; D perhaps matches TRBD2 (6 bases). The CDR3 is 13 residues long. Trimming stripped 6 bases from V and 7 bases from J, with 16 bases between. Germline-derived CDR1 and CDR2 are MNHNY and SVGAGI (reference sequence). Here the CDR3 reads CASREGGSGEQYF. CDR3 nucleotides: TGTGCCAGCAGGGAAGGAGGGTCGGGGGAGCAGTACTTC.

The chain carries TRBV6-4 and TRBJ1-2, with D possibly TRBD1 on 6 matching bases. CDR3 length equals 15 residues. The germline CDR1 and CDR2 sequences are MRHNA and SNTAGT. V lost 5 bases and J lost 0, with 13 bases in between. CDR3 DNA sequence: TGTGCCAGCAGTCCGCAGGGGATCTCTAACTATGGCTACACCTTC. Protein: CASSPQGISNYGYTF.

The rearrangement uses TRBV18 and TRBJ2-5, with D possibly matching TRBD2 (5 bases). Germline V gene sequence: CDR1 KGHSH, CDR2 LQKENI. The CDR3 runs to 14 residues. Trimming pared 2 bases from V and 4 bases from J, leaving 11 bases between. CDR3 DNA: TGTGCCAGCTCACCAGTTCGGGAATCAGAGACCCAGTACTTC. Translating it yields CASSPVRESETQYF.

The chain employs TRBV4-1 and TRBJ1-1; D ambiguous. The CDR3 length is 16 residues. V was trimmed by 6 bases and J by 0 bases, leaving 17 bases between them. Germline CDR1 reads MGHRA; CDR2 reads YSYEKL. The CDR3 reads CASRSQGQTLNTEAFF. For the CDR3, the DNA is TGCGCCAGCAGGTCCCAAGGGCAAACCCTGAACACTGAAGCTTTCTTT.

The rearrangement joins TRBV15 to TRBJ1-2, with 7 nucleotides matching TRBD1. The V and J ends lost 0 bases and 9 bases, in that order; junction bases with no gene match: 10. Germline V lookup: CDR1 LNHNV, CDR2 YYDKDF (reference sequence). The CDR3 is made up of 15 amino acids. The CDR3 is CATSREEGAIYSYTF. The CDR3 DNA reads TGTGCCACCAGCAGAGAGGAGGGGGCTATTTATAGCTACACCTTC. The whole variable domain, filled in from reference TRBV15 and TRBJ1-2, reads DAMVIQNPRYQVTQFGKPVTLSCSQTLNHNVMYWYQQKSSQAPKLLFHYYDKDFNNEADTPDNFQSRRPNTSFCFLDIRSPGLGDTAMYLCATSREEGAIYSYTFGSGTRLTVV.

This clone was picked up one time. This chain uses TRBV18 with TRBJ1-1; tentative D call: TRBD1 (5 bases). V dropped 1 base and J dropped 7 bases, with 13 bases sitting between them. The CDR3 contains 14 residues. Per the germline V gene, CDR1 is KGHSH and CDR2 is LQKENI. CDR3 bases: TGTGCCAGCTCACCACAAGGACGGGACCGTGAAGCTTTCTTT. Protein sequence: CASSPQGRDREAFF.

The chain employs TRBV5-8 and TRBJ1-3; TRBD1 aligns across 9 bases. Germline loops: CDR1 SGHTS, CDR2 YDEGEE. With 4 bases clipped from V and 4 bases from J, the junction kept 6 bases outside the gene matches. CDR3 length equals 15 residues. The CDR3 nucleotides read TGTGCCAGCAGCATGGACAGGGGAAAAGGAAACACCATATATTTT. Residues: CASSMDRGKGNTIYF.

The CDR3 nucleotides are TGCGCCAGCAGCTTGGCAGAGGGTGAGCAGTTCTTC. Its translation: CASSLAEGEQFF. V is TRBV5-1 and J is TRBJ2-1; D possibly corresponds to TRBD2 (5 bases). Germline loops: CDR1 SGHRS, CDR2 YFSETQ. This CDR3 is 12 amino acids long. V lost 0 bases and J 9 bases, leaving 7 bases between the germline ends.

V usage is TRBV5-1 and J usage is TRBJ1-2, with D unresolved. Looked up from germline, CDR1 is SGHRS and CDR2 is YFSETQ. Trimming shortened V by 5 bases and J by 8 bases, and 10 bases separated the two germline ends. The CDR3 sequence is 11 residues long. The CDR3: CASRDVMGYTF. The CDR3 region has the DNA TGCGCCAGCAGGGATGTGATGGGCTACACCTTC. The entire variable domain, with the rest obtained from reference TRBV5-1 and TRBJ1-2, is as follows: KAGVTQTPRYLIKTRGQQVTLSCSPISGHRSVSWYQQTPGQGLQFLFEYFSETQRNKGNFPGRFSGRQFSNSRSEMNVSTLELGDSALYLCASRDVMGYTFGSGTRLTVV.

The chain employs TRBV7-9 and TRBJ2-1, with 10 bases that match TRBD2. V was pared by 8 bases and J by 3 bases, with 4 bases of the junction left unmatched. The germline V gene encodes CDR1 SEHNR and CDR2 FQNEAQ (reference sequence). This CDR3 contains 14 residues. CDR3 DNA: TGTGCCAGCGCACGGACTAGCGGCTACAATGAGCAGTTCTTC. This gives the protein CASARTSGYNEQFF.

The chain uses TRBV10-1 and TRBJ2-2, with no clear D. CDR3 size: 13 residues. V shed 8 bases and J shed 0 bases, with 7 bases lying between them. Germline V CDR1 and CDR2: WNHNN, SYGVQD (reference sequence). The CDR3 loop is CASSDSNTGELFF. In nucleotides, the CDR3 is TGCGCCAGCTCTGATTCGAACACCGGGGAGCTGTTTTTT.